This T cell receptor (beta chain) was captured by sequencing in a study of cytotoxic CD8 clonotypes in ibrutinib-treated CLL. Sequencing was performed with immunoSEQ multiplex PCR; in TCRdb, only in-frame clones are kept and a portion is missing. This sample has about 270,000 clones, with around 69% found just once. This clone showed up just a few times. Cryopreserved PBMCs were the source of about 2 micrograms of genomic DNA, which went to TCR beta libraries. The receptor was derived from a human donor with chronic lymphocytic leukemia. The sequences come from PBMCs, collected at disease progression, from a patient treated with ibrutinib.

Written as DNA, the CDR3 is TGCGCCAGCAGCCAAGATACGACTAGCGGGTACACCGGGGAGCTGTTTTTT. Protein product: CASSQDTTSGYTGELFF. This chain connects TRBV4-1 to TRBJ2-2; 10 bases line up with TRBD2. Germline CDR1 and CDR2: MGHRA and YSYEKL. The CDR3 has 17 residues. With 0 bases clipped from V and 3 bases from J, the junction kept 4 bases outside the gene matches.